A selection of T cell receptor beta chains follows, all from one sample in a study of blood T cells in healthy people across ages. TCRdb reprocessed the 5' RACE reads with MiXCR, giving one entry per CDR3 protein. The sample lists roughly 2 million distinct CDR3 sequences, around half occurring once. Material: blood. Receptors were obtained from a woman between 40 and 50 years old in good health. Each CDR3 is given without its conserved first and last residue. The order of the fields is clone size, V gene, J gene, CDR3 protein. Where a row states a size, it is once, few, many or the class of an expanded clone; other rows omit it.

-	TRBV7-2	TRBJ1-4	ASSLSGPPTNEKLF
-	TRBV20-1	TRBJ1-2	SVFHGTGPGYGYT
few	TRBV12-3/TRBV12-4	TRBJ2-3	ASSPVERFTQY
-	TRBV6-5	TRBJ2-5	ASSYFLGQGSETQY
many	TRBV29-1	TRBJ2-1	SGEGGHYNEQF
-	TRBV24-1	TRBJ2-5	ATSVGGIDKETQY
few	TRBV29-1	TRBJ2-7	SVALGPPEQY
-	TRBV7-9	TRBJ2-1	SSSFSAREQF
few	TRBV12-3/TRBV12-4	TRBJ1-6	ASSRNSPLH
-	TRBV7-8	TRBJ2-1	ASSLEAGGDEEQF
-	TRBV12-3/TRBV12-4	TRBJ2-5	ASTTSRTRQETQY